This T cell receptor beta chain was sequenced in a study of blood T cell repertoires in COVID-19. As for the study in general: Some COVID-19 samples were acute and others convalescent; all came from the United States, Italy and Spain.

The V gene end was trimmed by 3 bases and the J gene end by 5 bases; junction bases not matched to a gene: 6. The CDR3 is made up of 15 amino acids. Germline assignment: CDR1 LGHNA and CDR2 YSLEER. As handled by the study authors: Counts of nucleated cells, estimated from reference gene primer amplification, were obtained. Using immunoSEQ multiplex PCR, the repertoire was profiled, and TCRdb retains in-frame clones only, with some absent. V, J and clone size are those of that table, while D and trimming were read from the DNA. The sample shows approximately 280,000 clones, around 88% of them seen only once. This clone showed up just once. Other DNA variants within this sample encode the same CDR3.

This clonotype was sampled from a woman aged 40-49 years who had recovered from COVID-19. V usage is TRBV4-3 and J usage is TRBJ2-5; TRBD1 agrees at 10 bases. The sequenced material came from PBMCs or T cells enriched from blood (not recorded which). In nucleotides, the CDR3 is TGCGCCAGCAGCCAGGCGGGGACAGGGGTTGAGACCCAGTACTTC. This codes for CASSQAGTGVETQYF.